There are many counts of the clone carrying this T cell receptor (beta chain). Its antigen remains unknown. The sample's time point: newly diagnosed GD, antithyroid drugs for less than 3 months. Generation of the TCR library employed RNA extracted from PBMCs. This sample was taken from a study of regulatory T cells in long-lasting Graves disease. Study results and caveats: Newly diagnosed Graves' patients had higher TCR diversity than persistent ones. Repertoires from persistent disease leaned toward TRBV28, TRBJ1-2 and TRBJ2-5.

Investigators prepared the TCR beta libraries by applying iRepertoire HTBI primers and Arm-PCR of CDR3 regions. Each CDR3 protein is one row after TCRdb ran MiXCR on the multiplex PCR reads. The sample contains 400,000 to 450,000 distinct CDR3 sequences, 15% to 20% of which appear only once. Germline CDR1 and CDR2: DFQATT and SNEGSKA (reference sequence). The J segment lost 6 bases and the V segment lost 5 bases, leaving 14 bases of the junction unmatched. The CDR3 loop spans 17 amino acids. The data were also submitted as part of a second study, on T cells in Graves' hyperthyroidism and ophthalmopathy.

This sequence joins TRBV20-1 and TRBJ2-2, with TRBD2 identical over 11 bases. The sample consisted of peripheral blood mononuclear cells (PBMCs), taken at new diagnosis, from a patient treated with antithyroid drugs. The sequence was obtained from a woman younger than 45 with Graves disease. The CDR3 region has the DNA TGCAGTGCTGCCCCGACTAGCGGGATAGCTCGGGCCGGGGAGCTGTTTTTT. Encoded protein: CSAAPTSGIARAGELFF.